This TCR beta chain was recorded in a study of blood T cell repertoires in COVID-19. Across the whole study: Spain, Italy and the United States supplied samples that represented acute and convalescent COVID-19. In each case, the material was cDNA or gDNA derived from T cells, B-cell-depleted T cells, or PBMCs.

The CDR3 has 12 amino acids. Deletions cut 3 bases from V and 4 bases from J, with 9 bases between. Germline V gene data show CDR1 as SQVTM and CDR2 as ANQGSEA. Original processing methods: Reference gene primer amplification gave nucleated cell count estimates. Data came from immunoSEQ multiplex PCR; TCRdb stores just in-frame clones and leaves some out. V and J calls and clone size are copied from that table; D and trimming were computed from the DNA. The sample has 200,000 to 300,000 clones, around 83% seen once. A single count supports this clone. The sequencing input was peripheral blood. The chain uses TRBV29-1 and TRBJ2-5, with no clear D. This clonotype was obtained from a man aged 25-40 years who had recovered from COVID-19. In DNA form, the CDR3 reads TGCAGCGTTGATAGCTACCGAGAGACCCAGTACTTC. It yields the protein CSVDSYRETQYF. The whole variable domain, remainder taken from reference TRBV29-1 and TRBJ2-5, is SAVISQKPSRDICQRGTSLTIQCQVDSQVTMMFWYRQQPGQSLTLIATANQGSEATYESGFVIDKFPISRPNLTFSTLTVSNMSPEDSSIYLCSVDSYRETQYFGPGTRLLVL.